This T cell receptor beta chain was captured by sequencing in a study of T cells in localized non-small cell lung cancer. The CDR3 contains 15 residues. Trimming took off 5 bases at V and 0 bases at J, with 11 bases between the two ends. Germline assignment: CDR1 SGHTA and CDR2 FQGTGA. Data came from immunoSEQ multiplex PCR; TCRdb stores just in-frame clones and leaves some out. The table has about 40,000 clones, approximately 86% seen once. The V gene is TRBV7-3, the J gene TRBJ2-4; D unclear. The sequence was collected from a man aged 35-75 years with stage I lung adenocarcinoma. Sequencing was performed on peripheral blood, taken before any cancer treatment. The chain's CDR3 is CASSAGRIAKNIQYF. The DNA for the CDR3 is TGTGCCAGCAGCGCCGGTAGGATAGCCAAAAACATTCAGTACTTC.